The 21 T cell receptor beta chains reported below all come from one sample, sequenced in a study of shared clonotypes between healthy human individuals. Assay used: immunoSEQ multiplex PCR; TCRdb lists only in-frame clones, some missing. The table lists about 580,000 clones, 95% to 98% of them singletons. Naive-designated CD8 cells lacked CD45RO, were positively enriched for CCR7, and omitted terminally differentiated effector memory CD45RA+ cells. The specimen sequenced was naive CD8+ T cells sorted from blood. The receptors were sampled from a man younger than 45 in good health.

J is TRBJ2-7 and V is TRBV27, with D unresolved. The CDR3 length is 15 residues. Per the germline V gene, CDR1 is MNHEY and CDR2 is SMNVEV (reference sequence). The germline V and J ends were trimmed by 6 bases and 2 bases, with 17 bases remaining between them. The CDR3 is CASSRRGSPTYEQYF. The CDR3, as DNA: TGTGCCAGCAGCCGTCGTGGCAGTCCAACCTACGAGCAGTACTTC.

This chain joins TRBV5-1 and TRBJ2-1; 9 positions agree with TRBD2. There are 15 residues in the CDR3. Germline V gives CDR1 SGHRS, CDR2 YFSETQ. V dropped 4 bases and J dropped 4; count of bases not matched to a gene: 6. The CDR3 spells CASSATSGFYNEQFF. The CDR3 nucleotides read TGCGCCAGCAGCGCGACTAGCGGCTTTTACAATGAGCAGTTCTTC.

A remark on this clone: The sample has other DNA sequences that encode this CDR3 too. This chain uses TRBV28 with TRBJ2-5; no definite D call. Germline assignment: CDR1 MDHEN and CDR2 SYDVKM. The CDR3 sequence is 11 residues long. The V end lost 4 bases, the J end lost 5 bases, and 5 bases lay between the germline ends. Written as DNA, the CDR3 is TGTGCCAGCAGTTCCGGGGAGACCCAGTACTTC. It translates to CASSSGETQYF.

The DNA of the CDR3 is TGCAGTGCTAGAGTTCTGAATGAGCAGTTCTTC. This translates into CSARVLNEQFF. The chain carries TRBV20-1 and TRBJ2-1; no firm D call. In germline, CDR1 is DFQATT, CDR2 SNEGSKA (reference sequence). Between the trimmed V and J ends, which lost 1 base and 7 bases, there was a span of 5 bases. There are 11 residues in the CDR3.

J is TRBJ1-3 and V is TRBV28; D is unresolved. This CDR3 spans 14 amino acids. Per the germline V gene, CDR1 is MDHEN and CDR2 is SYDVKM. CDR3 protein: CVTRTASTGNTIYF. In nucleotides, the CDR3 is TGTGTCACCCGCACAGCTTCAACTGGAAACACCATATATTTT.

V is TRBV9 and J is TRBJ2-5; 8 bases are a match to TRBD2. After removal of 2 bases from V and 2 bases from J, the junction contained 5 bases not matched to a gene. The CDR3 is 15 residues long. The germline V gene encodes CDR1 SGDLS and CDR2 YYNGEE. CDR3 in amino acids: CASSVLAGKQETQYF. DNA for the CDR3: TGTGCCAGCAGCGTTTTAGCGGGAAAGCAAGAGACCCAGTACTTC.

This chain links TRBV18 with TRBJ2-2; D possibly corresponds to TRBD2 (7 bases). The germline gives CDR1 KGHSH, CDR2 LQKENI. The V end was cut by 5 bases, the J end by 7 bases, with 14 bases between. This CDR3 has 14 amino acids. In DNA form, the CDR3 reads TGTGCCAGCTCATCGACGGGGGGCAGCGGGGAGCTGTTTTTT. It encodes CASSSTGGSGELFF.

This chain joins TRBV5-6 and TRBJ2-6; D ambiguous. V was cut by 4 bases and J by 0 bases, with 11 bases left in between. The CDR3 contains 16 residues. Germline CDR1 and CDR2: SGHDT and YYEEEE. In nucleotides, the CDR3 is TGTGCCAGCAGCACAAACAGCCGCTCTGGGGCCAACGTCCTGACTTTC. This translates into CASSTNSRSGANVLTF.

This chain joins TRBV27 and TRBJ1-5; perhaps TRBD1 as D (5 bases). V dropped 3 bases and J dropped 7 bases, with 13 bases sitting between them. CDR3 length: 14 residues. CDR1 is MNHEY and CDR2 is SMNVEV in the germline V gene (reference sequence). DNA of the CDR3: TGTGCCAGCAGTTTCAGCAGGGAGCGGCAGCCCCAGCATTTT. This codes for CASSFSRERQPQHF.

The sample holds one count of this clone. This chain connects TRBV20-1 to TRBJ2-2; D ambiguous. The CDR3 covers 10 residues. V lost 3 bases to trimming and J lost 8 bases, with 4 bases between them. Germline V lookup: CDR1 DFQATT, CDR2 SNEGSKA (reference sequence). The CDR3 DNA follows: TGCAGTGCTAGTAAAGGGGAGCTGTTTTTT. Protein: CSASKGELFF.

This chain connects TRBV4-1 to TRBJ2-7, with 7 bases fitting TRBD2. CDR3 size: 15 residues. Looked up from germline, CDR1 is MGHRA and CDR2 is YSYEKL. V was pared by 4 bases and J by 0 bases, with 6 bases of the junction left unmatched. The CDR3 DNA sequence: TGCGCCAGCAGCCTTCTACAGCGGGACTCCTACGAGCAGTACTTC. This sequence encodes CASSLLQRDSYEQYF.

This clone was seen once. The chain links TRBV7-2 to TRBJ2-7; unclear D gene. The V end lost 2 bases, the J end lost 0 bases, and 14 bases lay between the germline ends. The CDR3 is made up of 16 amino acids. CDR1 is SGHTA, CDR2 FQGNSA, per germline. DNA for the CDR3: TGTGCCAGCAGCTTATCGGGCAGTTACAGCTCCTACGAGCAGTACTTC. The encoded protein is CASSLSGSYSSYEQYF.

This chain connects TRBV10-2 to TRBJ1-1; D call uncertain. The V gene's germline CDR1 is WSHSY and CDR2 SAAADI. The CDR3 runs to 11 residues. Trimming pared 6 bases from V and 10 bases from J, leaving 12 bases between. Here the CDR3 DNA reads TGCGCCAGCAGCCCGGGTCCTGGAGCTTTCTTT. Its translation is CASSPGPGAFF.

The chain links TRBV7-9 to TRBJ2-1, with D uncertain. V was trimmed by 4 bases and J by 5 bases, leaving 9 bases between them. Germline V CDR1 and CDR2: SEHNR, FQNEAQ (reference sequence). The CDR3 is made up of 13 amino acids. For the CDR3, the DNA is TGTGCCAGCAGCTCCTACCGAAACAATGAGCAGTTCTTC. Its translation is CASSSYRNNEQFF.

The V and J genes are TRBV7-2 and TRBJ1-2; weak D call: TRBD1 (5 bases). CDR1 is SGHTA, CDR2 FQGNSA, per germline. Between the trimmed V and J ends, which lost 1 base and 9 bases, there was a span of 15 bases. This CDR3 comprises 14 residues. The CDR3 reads CASSLDPRGVSYTF. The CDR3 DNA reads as TGTGCCAGCAGCTTAGACCCCCGGGGGGTGAGCTACACCTTC.

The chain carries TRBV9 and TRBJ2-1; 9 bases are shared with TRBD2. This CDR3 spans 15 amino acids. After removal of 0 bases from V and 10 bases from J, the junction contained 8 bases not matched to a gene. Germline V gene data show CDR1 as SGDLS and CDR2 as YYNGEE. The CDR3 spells CASSVELAGPDEQFF. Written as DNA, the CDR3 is TGTGCCAGCAGCGTAGAACTAGCGGGCCCAGACGAGCAGTTCTTC.

The CDR3: CASMGRGSGNTIYF. As DNA, the CDR3 is TGTGCCAGCATGGGCAGGGGGTCTGGAAACACCATATATTTT. The genes are TRBV6-1 and TRBJ1-3, with 7 bases aligning to TRBD1. The CDR3 consists of 14 residues. J gave up 1 base and V 7 bases, and 4 bases lay outside the gene matches. CDR1 and CDR2 (germline): MNHNS, SASEGT.

CDR3 sequence: CASSENARVIGENTEAFF. In nucleotides, the CDR3 is TGTGCCAGCAGCGAAAATGCGAGGGTTATTGGGGAGAACACTGAAGCTTTCTTT. The chain links TRBV7-8 to TRBJ1-1; D gene unclear. The V end was cut by 5 bases, the J end by 1 base, with 23 bases between. The CDR3 loop spans 18 amino acids. Germline V gives CDR1 SGHVS, CDR2 FQNEAQ.

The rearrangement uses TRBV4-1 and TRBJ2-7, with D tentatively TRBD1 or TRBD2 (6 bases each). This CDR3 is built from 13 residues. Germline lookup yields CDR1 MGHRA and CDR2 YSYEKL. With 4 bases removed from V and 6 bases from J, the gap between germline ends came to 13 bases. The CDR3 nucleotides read TGCGCCAGCAGCCTGGGTGAGGGGGGCGAGCAGTACTTC. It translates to CASSLGEGGEQYF.

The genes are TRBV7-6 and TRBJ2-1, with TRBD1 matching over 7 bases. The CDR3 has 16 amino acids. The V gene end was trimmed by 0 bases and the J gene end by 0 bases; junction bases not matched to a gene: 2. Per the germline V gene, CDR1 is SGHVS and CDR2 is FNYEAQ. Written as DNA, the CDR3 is TGTGCCAGCAGCTTAGCGGGACAGAGCTCCTACAATGAGCAGTTCTTC. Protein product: CASSLAGQSSYNEQFF.

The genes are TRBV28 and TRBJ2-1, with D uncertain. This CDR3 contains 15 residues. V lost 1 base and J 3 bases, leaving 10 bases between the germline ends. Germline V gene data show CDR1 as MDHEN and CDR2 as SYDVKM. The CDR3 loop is CASSLSRTLYNEQFF. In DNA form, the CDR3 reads TGTGCCAGCAGTTTATCCAGGACCCTCTACAATGAGCAGTTCTTC.